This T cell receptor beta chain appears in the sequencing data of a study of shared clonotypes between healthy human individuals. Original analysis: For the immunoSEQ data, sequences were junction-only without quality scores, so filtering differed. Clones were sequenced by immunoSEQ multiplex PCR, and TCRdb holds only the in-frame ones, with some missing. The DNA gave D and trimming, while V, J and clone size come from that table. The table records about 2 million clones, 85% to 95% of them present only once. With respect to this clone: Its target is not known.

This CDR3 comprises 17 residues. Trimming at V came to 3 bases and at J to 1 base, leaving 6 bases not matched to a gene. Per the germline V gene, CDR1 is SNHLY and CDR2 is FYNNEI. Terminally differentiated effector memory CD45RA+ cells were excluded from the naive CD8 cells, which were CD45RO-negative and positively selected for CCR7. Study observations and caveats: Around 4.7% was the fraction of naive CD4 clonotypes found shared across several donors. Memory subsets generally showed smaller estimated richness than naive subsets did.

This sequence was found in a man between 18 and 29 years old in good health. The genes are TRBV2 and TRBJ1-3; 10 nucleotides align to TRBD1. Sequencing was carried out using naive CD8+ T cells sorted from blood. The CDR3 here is CASSDSLGQGSGNTIYF. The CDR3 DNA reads TGTGCCAGCAGTGATTCCCTGGGACAGGGGTCTGGAAACACCATATATTTT.